This T cell receptor (beta chain) was profiled in a study of neurological immune-mediated disorders. Each TCR transcript was tagged with a 10-nucleotide random UMI during 5'RACE. TCRdb re-called the 5' RACE reads through MiXCR, storing one row per CDR3 protein. The sample comprises roughly 56,000 distinct CDR3 sequences, over 10% of which are singletons, and about 1.7% rests with the top ten. A blood bank in Maryland, USA, provided the volunteers who served as healthy controls. Unsorted libraries used 2 million PBMCs kept at -80 degrees C. Study observations and caveats: HTLV-1-associated myelopathy had the most TCR clonal expansion, and multiple sclerosis had the least, less than healthy controls.

There are many counts of this clonotype. Its antigen is currently unknown. The germline gives CDR1 LGHDT, CDR2 YNNKEL (reference sequence). The CDR3 consists of 14 residues. Trimming removed 0 bases from V and 10 bases from J, with 14 bases in between. This receptor was obtained from a man aged 55 to 69 in good health. Sequencing input: PBMCs. V is TRBV3-1 and J is TRBJ2-3, with D perhaps matching TRBD1 (6 bases). CDR3 loop: CASSQEGQFGAQYF. CDR3 nucleotide sequence: TGTGCCAGCAGCCAAGAAGGACAGTTTGGGGCGCAGTATTTT.